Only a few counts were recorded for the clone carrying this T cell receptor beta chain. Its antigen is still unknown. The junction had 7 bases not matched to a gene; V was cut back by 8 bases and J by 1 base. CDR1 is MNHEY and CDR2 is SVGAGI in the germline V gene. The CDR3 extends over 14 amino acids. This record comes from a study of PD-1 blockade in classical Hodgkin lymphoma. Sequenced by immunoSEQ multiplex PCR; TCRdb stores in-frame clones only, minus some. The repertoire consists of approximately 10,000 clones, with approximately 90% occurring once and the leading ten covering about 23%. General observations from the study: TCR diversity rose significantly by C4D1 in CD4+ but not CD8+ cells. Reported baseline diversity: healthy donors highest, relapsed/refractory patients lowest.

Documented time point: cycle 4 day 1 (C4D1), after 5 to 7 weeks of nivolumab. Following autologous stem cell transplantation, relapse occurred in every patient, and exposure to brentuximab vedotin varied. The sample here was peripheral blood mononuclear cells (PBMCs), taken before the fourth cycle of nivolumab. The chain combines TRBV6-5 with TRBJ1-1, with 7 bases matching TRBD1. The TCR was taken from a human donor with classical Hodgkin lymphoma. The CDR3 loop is CASHRDSGNTEAFF. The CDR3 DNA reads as TGTGCCAGCCACAGGGACAGTGGGAACACTGAAGCTTTCTTT.